There are many counts of the clone carrying this T cell receptor (beta chain). Its antigen remains unknown. The sample is drawn from a study of T cell repertoires in cytomegalovirus infection. Study in general: Indications came from public TCR beta signatures; they pointed to CMV infection and to a matching HLA type.

Study outcomes and limitations: Carriers of CMV plus the relevant HLA were identified by cumulative public TCR beta family frequency. Within the response measured ex vivo, HLA-C-restricted CMV-specific TCR beta clonotypes were dominant.

TCRdb processed the reads anew with MiXCR; each CDR3 protein has one entry. Of about 460,000 distinct CDR3 sequences listed, approximately 11% are singletons. There are 15 residues in the CDR3. The germline V and J ends were trimmed by 1 base and 1 base, with 8 bases remaining between them. Germline loops: CDR1 SGHTA, CDR2 FQGNSA. Sequencing used PBMCs. The sequence derives from a human donor in good health (CMV status not recorded). Some clones in this sample may be carry-over from other donors' samples. V gene TRBV7-2 combines with J gene TRBJ2-1; D ambiguous. CDR3 bases: TGTGCCAGCAGCTTAGTGAGCAGGTCCTACAATGAGCAGTTCTTC. Protein sequence: CASSLVSRSYNEQFF.